The 21 T cell receptor beta chains below come from one sample, sequenced in a study of spatial heterogeneity in lung cancer. This sample's time point: sample taken at primary tumor resection. TCRdb called the 5' RACE reads again in MiXCR, with one record for every CDR3 protein. The repertoire holds 14,000 or so distinct CDR3 sequences, with about 4.8% as singletons. No cognate antigen is known for these TCRs. Overall study findings and caveats: Tumor mutation counts were tracked by expanded intratumoral alpha and beta TCR counts.

The material was lung tumor tissue, obtained at surgery. These TCRs come from a female donor with early-stage non-small cell lung cancer.

This clonotype has a count of ten or more. This chain connects TRBV7-2 to TRBJ2-1; possible D gene TRBD1, 6 bases. Germline-derived CDR1 and CDR2 are SGHTA and FQGNSA. This CDR3 comprises 17 residues. The V end lost 3 bases, the J end lost 0 bases, and 15 bases lay between the germline ends. DNA of the CDR3: TGTGCCAGCAGCTTGTTTCAGGGGACAAGCTCCTACAATGAGCAGTTCTTC. Protein product: CASSLFQGTSSYNEQFF.

By sample fraction, this clonotype is medium-sized. The junction shows a germline mismatch at one end, possibly a read error. The chain couples TRBV6-5 to TRBJ2-7; the D gene could be TRBD1 or TRBD2 (7 bases each). The CDR3 length is 12 residues. From germline, CDR1 is MNHEY and CDR2 SVGAGI. The chain's CDR3 is CASTSAGQSLTF. CDR3 coding DNA: TGTGCCAGCACTTCAGCGGGACAGAGCCTAACCTTC.

This clonotype occurred many times. The chain uses TRBV11-1 and TRBJ1-1, with D possibly TRBD1 on 5 matching bases. CDR1 is SGHAT, CDR2 FQDESV, per germline (reference sequence). This CDR3 comprises 13 residues. The germline V and J ends were trimmed by 11 bases and 3 bases, with 16 bases remaining between them. In nucleotides, the CDR3 is TGTGCCGCGCGCAGGGATGCCTACACTGAAGCTTTCTTT. Amino acids: CAARRDAYTEAFF.

This clonotype has ten or more counts. The V and J genes are TRBV7-9 and TRBJ1-6; TRBD1 matches 8 bases. Losses at the gene ends were 5 bases for V and 8 bases for J; bases not matched to a gene: 14. CDR1 is SEHNR, CDR2 FQNEAQ, per germline (reference sequence). The CDR3 spans 17 residues. CDR3 nucleotide sequence: TGTGCCAGCAGCCCCTACAGGGGGAAGGTTTCCGATTCACCCCTCCACTTT. It encodes CASSPYRGKVSDSPLHF.

This clonotype was seen more than once but under ten times. CDR3 amino acids: CASSQDLGEIDTQYF. Written as DNA, the CDR3 is TGTGCCAGCAGCCAAGACCTGGGGGAGATAGATACGCAGTATTTT. This sequence joins TRBV3-1 and TRBJ2-3; D could derive from TRBD1 or TRBD2 (5 bases each). Germline V gene data show CDR1 as LGHDT and CDR2 as YNNKEL (reference sequence). The CDR3 contains 15 residues. V was clipped by 0 bases and J by 5 bases, with 12 bases between them.

This clonotype was detected ten times or more. The rearrangement joins TRBV11-2 to TRBJ2-1; 10 bases align to TRBD2. Germline V gives CDR1 SGHAT, CDR2 FQNNGV. The V gene end was trimmed by 1 base and the J gene end by 0 bases; junction bases not matched to a gene: 9. CDR3 size: 19 residues. DNA for the CDR3: TGTGCCAGCAGCTTAGGTTGGACTAGCGGACCAAGCTCCTACAATGAGCAGTTCTTC. Residues: CASSLGWTSGPSSYNEQFF. Filled out from reference TRBV11-2 and TRBJ2-1, the complete variable domain reads EAGVAQSPRYKIIEKRQSVAFWCNPISGHATLYWYQQILGQGPKLLIQFQNNGVVDDSQLPKDRFSAERLKGVDSTLKIQPAKLEDSAVYLCASSLGWTSGPSSYNEQFFGPGTRLTVL.

In this sample, this clonotype turned up many times. V usage is TRBV6-5 and J usage is TRBJ2-7; TRBD1 matches 11 bases. The CDR3 runs 13 residues. CDR1 is MNHEY and CDR2 is SVGAGI in the germline V gene. V lost 8 bases and J lost 3; bases outside the gene matches: 3. CDR3 sequence (DNA): TGTGCCAGCTCCGGGACAGGGGGCTACGAGCAGTACTTC. This gives the protein CASSGTGGYEQYF.

This clonotype was seen ten or more times. V gene TRBV6-6 combines with J gene TRBJ1-1, with TRBD1 as a possible D gene (5 bases). Germline V gene sequence: CDR1 MNHNY, CDR2 SVGAGI (reference sequence). V was trimmed by 0 bases and J by 3 bases, leaving 8 bases between them. This CDR3 contains 14 residues. The CDR3, as DNA: TGTGCCAGCAGTTACTCAGGGGCGGACACTGAAGCTTTCTTT. It encodes CASSYSGADTEAFF.

This clonotype was recorded many times. V is TRBV18 and J is TRBJ1-1; D is uncertain. V was pared by 1 base and J by 5 bases, with 8 bases between. The germline CDR1 and CDR2 sequences are KGHSH and LQKENI. CDR3 length: 13 residues. The DNA of the CDR3 is TGTGCCAGCTCACCACGTCAAGGGACTGAAGCTTTCTTT. It specifies CASSPRQGTEAFF.

This clonotype was counted many times. The rearrangement links TRBV4-3 to TRBJ2-6; maybe TRBD2 (5 bases). CDR3 length: 18 residues. Trimming stripped 0 bases from V and 2 bases from J, with 14 bases between. Per germline, CDR1 LGHNA and CDR2 YSLEER. In DNA form, the CDR3 reads TGCGCCAGCAGCCAAGATTGGGCCGGGGTCGCTGGGGCCAACGTCCTGACTTTC. It translates to CASSQDWAGVAGANVLTF.

In its sample, this clonotype ranks as medium-sized (0.01 to 0.1%). This chain connects TRBV5-1 to TRBJ2-1; 7 bases align to TRBD1. Germline CDR1 reads SGHRS; CDR2 reads YFSETQ. Unmatched junction bases numbered 8, after V lost 4 bases and J lost 7 bases. The CDR3 covers 14 residues. The CDR3 is CASSVPTGQNEQFF. The DNA of the CDR3 is TGCGCCAGCAGCGTTCCGACAGGGCAGAATGAGCAGTTCTTC.

This clonotype was picked up many times. The rearrangement links TRBV30 to TRBJ1-5; 8 nucleotides line up with TRBD1. Germline V gene sequence: CDR1 GTSNPN, CDR2 SVGIG (reference sequence). V shed 1 base and J 7 bases; nucleotides not matched to a gene: 6. The CDR3 totals 14 residues. CDR3 amino acids: CAWSDGQGVQPQHF. The CDR3 DNA reads as TGTGCCTGGAGTGACGGACAGGGCGTGCAGCCCCAGCATTTT. Together with reference TRBV30 and TRBJ1-5, the CDR3 gives the full variable domain: SQTIHQWPATLVQPVGSPLSLECTVEGTSNPNLYWYRQAAGRGLQLLFYSVGIGQISSEVPQNLSASRPQDRQFILSSKKLLLSDSGFYLCAWSDGQGVQPQHFGDGTRLSIL.

This clonotype was seen at least ten times. The chain uses TRBV9 and TRBJ2-5, with 10 bases fitting TRBD2. The CDR3 has 13 residues. With 4 bases clipped from V and 5 bases from J, the junction kept 2 bases outside the gene matches. Germline loops: CDR1 SGDLS, CDR2 YYNGEE. The CDR3 DNA reads TGTGCCAGCAGCCTAGCGGGGGTCGAGACCCAGTACTTC. This codes for CASSLAGVETQYF.

This clonotype has at least ten counts. The V and J genes are TRBV6-5 and TRBJ2-2; 11 bases align to TRBD1. CDR3 length: 16 residues. In germline, CDR1 is MNHEY, CDR2 SVGAGI. Trimming removed 5 bases from V and 6 bases from J; junction bases left unmatched: 8. The CDR3 protein is CASSRRTGGFSGELFF. In nucleotides, the CDR3 is TGTGCCAGCAGTCGTAGGACAGGGGGCTTTTCCGGGGAGCTGTTTTTT.

This clonotype has at least ten counts. The chain recombines TRBV7-9 with TRBJ1-4; D not resolved. Germline CDR1 is SEHNR and CDR2 is FQNEAQ (reference sequence). CDR3 length: 14 residues. Deletions cut 6 bases from V and 5 bases from J, with 13 bases between. DNA of the CDR3: TGTGCCAGCAGATCCGACACAATGAATGAAAAACTGTTTTTT. This codes for CASRSDTMNEKLFF.

This clonotype was observed many times. The rearrangement uses TRBV9 and TRBJ2-5; no definite D call. The germline V gene has CDR1 SGDLS and CDR2 YYNGEE. V lost 0 bases, J lost 3 bases, and 6 bases lay in between. The CDR3 is 13 amino acids. The CDR3 is CASSVGSEETQYF. CDR3 sequence (DNA): TGTGCCAGCAGCGTAGGGTCCGAAGAGACCCAGTACTTC.

This clonotype was recorded many times. This sequence joins TRBV10-2 and TRBJ1-4; TRBD1 matches 7 bases. The length of the CDR3 is 18 residues. Losses at the gene ends were 8 bases for V and 5 bases for J; bases not matched to a gene: 20. The germline gives CDR1 WSHSY, CDR2 SAAADI. The CDR3 reads CASSPFGGGLTPNEKLFF. The CDR3, as DNA: TGCGCCAGCTCCCCTTTTGGAGGGGGCCTCACACCCAATGAAAAACTGTTTTTT.

This clonotype was recorded at least ten times. J is TRBJ2-3 and V is TRBV20-1; TRBD1 agrees at 8 bases. Germline-derived CDR1 and CDR2 are DFQATT and SNEGSKA (reference sequence). V lost 5 bases to trimming and J lost 6 bases; unmatched junction nucleotides: 13. There are 15 residues in the CDR3. The CDR3 region has the DNA TGCAGTGCTCAAAATCGGGCAGGGGGCGCGGATACGCAGTATTTT. Amino acids: CSAQNRAGGADTQYF.

This clonotype showed up many times. DNA of the CDR3: TGTGCCAGCAGTTGGGGACAGTTCCAAGAGACCCAGTACTTC. Translated: CASSWGQFQETQYF. The chain recombines TRBV6-2 or TRBV6-3 with TRBJ2-5; 7 bases line up with TRBD1. V gave up 4 bases and J gave up 1 base; unmatched junction bases: 3. The CDR3 contains 14 residues. Germline V gives CDR1 MNHEY, CDR2 SVGEGT.

This clonotype was counted ten times or more. The chain is built from TRBV9 and TRBJ2-1; 7 bases are a match to TRBD1. V lost 4 bases to trimming and J lost 0 bases; unmatched junction nucleotides: 10. The germline gives CDR1 SGDLS, CDR2 YYNGEE. The CDR3 has 17 residues. The CDR3 coding sequence is TGTGCCAGCAGCATATCCGGACAGGAGAGCTCCTACAATGAGCAGTTCTTC. It specifies CASSISGQESSYNEQFF.

This clonotype has ten or more counts. The rearrangement uses TRBV7-9 and TRBJ1-6, with 8 bases fitting TRBD1. J gave up 4 bases and V 8 bases, and 4 bases lay outside the gene matches. The CDR3 totals 14 residues. In germline, CDR1 is SEHNR, CDR2 FQNEAQ (reference sequence). Here the CDR3 reads CASRGQGYNSPLHF. The DNA for the CDR3 is TGTGCCAGCCGAGGACAGGGTTATAATTCACCCCTCCACTTT.